This T cell receptor beta chain came from a study of T cell responses to AZD1222 COVID-19 vaccine. As for the study in general: Pooled in the analysis were second doses at about 4 or about 12 weeks.

Assay: immunoSEQ multiplex PCR; the TCRdb copy retains only in-frame clones and omits some. The sample has 110,000 to 150,000 clones; roughly nine tenths are singletons. Germline assignment: CDR1 SGHVS and CDR2 FQNEAQ. The CDR3 is made up of 18 amino acids. Trimming removed 5 bases from V and 0 bases from J; junction bases left unmatched: 12. In regard to this clone: Its matching antigen is unknown.

Study-wide results and caveats: Rises in breadth and depth of Spike-specific TCRs came after two AZD1222 doses. Close to half of all spike-specific TCRs reportedly target regions of the variants that are unmutated. White British donors predominated, females outnumbered males, and clonal diversity was possibly underestimated.

The clonotype comes from an adult in good health. The starting material was peripheral blood, obtained on day 0 of AZD1222 vaccination. J is TRBJ1-5 and V is TRBV7-8; 8 nucleotides agree with TRBD1. The CDR3 sequence: CASSQRASGGYSNQPQHF. CDR3 in DNA: TGTGCCAGCAGCCAGCGGGCCTCAGGGGGCTATAGCAATCAGCCCCAGCATTTT.